This record looks at one T cell receptor (beta chain) sequence and its context. TCRdb called the PCR reads again in MiXCR, with one record for every CDR3 protein. The data hold over 9,500 distinct CDR3 sequences, with roughly half observed a single time. These data originate in a study of immune characterization of retroperitoneal liposarcoma. This receptor was obtained from a female donor with retroperitoneal liposarcoma. Sequencing input: tumor tissue.

Here the CDR3 DNA reads TGTGCCAGCGATAAGGGACAGGGAATTGAAGCTTTCTTT. Its translation: CASDKGQGIEAFF. The V call is TRBV6-8, the J call TRBJ1-1; TRBD1 agrees at 9 bases. The CDR3 has 13 residues. Germline CDR1 MNHGY, CDR2 SAAAGT. V was clipped by 8 bases and J by 7 bases; unmatched bases: 8.